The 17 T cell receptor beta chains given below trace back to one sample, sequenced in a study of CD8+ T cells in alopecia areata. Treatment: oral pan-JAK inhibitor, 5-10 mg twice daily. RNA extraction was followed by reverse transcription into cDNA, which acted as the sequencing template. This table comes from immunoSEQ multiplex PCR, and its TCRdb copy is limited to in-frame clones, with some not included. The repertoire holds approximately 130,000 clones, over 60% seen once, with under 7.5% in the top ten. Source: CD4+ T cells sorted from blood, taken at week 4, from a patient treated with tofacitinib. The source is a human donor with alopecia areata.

The CDR3 protein is CASRLDRVNSPLHF. The CDR3 DNA reads TGTGCCAGCAGACTCGACAGGGTCAATTCACCCCTCCACTTT. The rearrangement joins TRBV2 to TRBJ1-6; 7 nucleotides match TRBD1. The V gene end was trimmed by 6 bases and the J gene end by 7 bases; junction bases not matched to a gene: 6. Germline V CDR1 and CDR2: SNHLY, FYNNEI. The CDR3 length is 14 residues.

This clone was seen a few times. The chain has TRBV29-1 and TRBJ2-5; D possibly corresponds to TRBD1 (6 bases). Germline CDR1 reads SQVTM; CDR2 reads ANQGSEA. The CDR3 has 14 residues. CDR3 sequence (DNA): TGCAGTTCAAATGCAGGGGCGAACCAAGAGACCCAGTACTTC. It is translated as CSSNAGANQETQYF. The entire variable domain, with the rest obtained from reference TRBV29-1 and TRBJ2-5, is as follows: SAVISQKPSRDICQRGTSLTIQCQVDSQVTMMFWYRQQPGQSLTLIATANQGSEATYESGFVIDKFPISRPNLTFSTLTVSNMSPEDSSIYLCSSNAGANQETQYFGPGTRLLVL.

CDR3 nucleotide sequence: TGTGCCTGGAGCGCTGTCAGCTACGAGCAGTACTTC. This codes for CAWSAVSYEQYF. The gene calls are TRBV30 and TRBJ2-7; D not resolved. Germline lookup yields CDR1 GTSNPN and CDR2 SVGIG (reference sequence). The CDR3 is made up of 12 amino acids. With 3 bases removed from V and 3 bases from J, the gap between germline ends came to 9 bases.

The CDR3 sequence is CASSLVERGGLEQFF. CDR3 DNA: TGCGCCAGCAGCTTGGTGGAGCGGGGGGGCCTTGAGCAGTTCTTC. The V call is TRBV5-1, the J call TRBJ2-1, with 10 bases matching TRBD2. The germline V gene has CDR1 SGHRS and CDR2 YFSETQ. This CDR3 has 15 amino acids. V trimming: 0 bases; J trimming: 9 bases; junction bases outside the gene matches: 6. The entire variable domain, with the rest obtained from reference TRBV5-1 and TRBJ2-1, is as follows: KAGVTQTPRYLIKTRGQQVTLSCSPISGHRSVSWYQQTPGQGLQFLFEYFSETQRNKGNFPGRFSGRQFSNSRSEMNVSTLELGDSALYLCASSLVERGGLEQFFGPGTRLTVL.

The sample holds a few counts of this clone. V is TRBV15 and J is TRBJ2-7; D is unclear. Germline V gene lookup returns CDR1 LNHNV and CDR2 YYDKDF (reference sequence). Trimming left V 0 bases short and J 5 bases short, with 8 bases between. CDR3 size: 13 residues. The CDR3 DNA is TGTGCCACCAGCAGAGATTTGCAGGACGAGCAGTACTTC. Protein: CATSRDLQDEQYF.

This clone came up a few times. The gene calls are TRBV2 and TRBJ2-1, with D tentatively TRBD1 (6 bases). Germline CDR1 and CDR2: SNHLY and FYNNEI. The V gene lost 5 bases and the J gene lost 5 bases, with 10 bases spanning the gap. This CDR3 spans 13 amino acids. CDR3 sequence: CASSTTGHNEQFF. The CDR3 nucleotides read TGTGCCAGCAGTACAACAGGGCACAATGAGCAGTTCTTC.

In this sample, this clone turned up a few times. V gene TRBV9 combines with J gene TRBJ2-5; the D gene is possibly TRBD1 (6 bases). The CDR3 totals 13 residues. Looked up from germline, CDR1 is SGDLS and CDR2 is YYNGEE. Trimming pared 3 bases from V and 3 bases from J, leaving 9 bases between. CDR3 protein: CASSGGLEETQYF. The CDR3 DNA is TGTGCCAGCAGCGGGGGGCTTGAAGAGACCCAGTACTTC. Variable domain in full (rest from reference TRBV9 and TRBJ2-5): DSGVTQTPKHLITATGQRVTLRCSPRSGDLSVYWYQQSLDQGLQFLIQYYNGEERAKGNILERFSAQQFPDLHSELNLSSLELGDSALYFCASSGGLEETQYFGPGTRLLVL.

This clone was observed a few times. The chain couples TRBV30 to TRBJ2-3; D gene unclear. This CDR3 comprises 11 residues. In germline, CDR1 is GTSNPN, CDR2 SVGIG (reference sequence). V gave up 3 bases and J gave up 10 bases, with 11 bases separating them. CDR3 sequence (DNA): TGTGCCTGGAGGCGTCGAGGTGCGCAGTATTTT. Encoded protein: CAWRRRGAQYF.

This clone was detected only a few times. CDR3 residues: CASSQPGQGLYGYTF. CDR3 sequence (DNA): TGCGCCAGCAGCCAACCGGGACAGGGACTCTATGGCTACACCTTC. This chain uses TRBV4-1 with TRBJ1-2; the match to TRBD1 covers 9 bases. Losses at the gene ends were 2 bases for V and 4 bases for J; bases not matched to a gene: 5. This CDR3 has 15 amino acids. The germline V gene encodes CDR1 MGHRA and CDR2 YSYEKL.

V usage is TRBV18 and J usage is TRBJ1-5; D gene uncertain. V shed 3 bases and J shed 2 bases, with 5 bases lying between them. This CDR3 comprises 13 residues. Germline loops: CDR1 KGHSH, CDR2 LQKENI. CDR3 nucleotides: TGTGCCAGCTCACCGTCAGGCAATCAGCCCCAGCATTTT. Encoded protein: CASSPSGNQPQHF.

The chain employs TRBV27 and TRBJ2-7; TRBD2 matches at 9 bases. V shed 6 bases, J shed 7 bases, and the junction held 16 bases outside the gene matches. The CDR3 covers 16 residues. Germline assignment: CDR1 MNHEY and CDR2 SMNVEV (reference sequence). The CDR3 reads CASRNNPGTSLYEQYF. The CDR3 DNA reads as TGTGCCAGCAGGAACAATCCCGGGACTAGCCTCTATGAGCAGTACTTC.

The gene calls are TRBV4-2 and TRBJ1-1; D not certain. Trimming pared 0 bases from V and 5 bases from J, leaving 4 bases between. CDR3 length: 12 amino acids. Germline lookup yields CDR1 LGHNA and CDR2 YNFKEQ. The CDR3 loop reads CASSQERTEAFF. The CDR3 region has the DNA TGTGCCAGCAGCCAAGAACGGACTGAAGCTTTCTTT.

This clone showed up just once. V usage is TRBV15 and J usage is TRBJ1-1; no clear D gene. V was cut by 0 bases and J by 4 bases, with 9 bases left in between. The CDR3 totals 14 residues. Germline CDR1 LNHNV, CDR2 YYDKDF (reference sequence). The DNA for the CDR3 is TGTGCCACCAGCAGAGATGGTACTTCCACTGAAGCTTTCTTT. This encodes CATSRDGTSTEAFF.

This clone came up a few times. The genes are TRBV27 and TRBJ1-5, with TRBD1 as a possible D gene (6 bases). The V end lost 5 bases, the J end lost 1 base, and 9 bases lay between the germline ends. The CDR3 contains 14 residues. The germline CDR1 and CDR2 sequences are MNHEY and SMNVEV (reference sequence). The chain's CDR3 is CASSPGTSNQPQHF. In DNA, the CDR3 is TGTGCCAGCAGTCCCGGGACAAGCAATCAGCCCCAGCATTTT.

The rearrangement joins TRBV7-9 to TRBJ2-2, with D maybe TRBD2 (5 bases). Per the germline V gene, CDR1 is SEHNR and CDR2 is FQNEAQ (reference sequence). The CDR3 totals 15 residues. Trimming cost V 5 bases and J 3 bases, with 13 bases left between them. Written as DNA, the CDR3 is TGTGCCAGCAGCCACGACTCAGCGGACACCGGGGAGCTGTTTTTT. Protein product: CASSHDSADTGELFF.

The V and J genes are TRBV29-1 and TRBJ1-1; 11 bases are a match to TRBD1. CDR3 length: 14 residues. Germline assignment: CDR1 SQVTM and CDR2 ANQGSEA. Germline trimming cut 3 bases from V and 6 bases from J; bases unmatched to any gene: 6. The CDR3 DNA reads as TGCAGCGTTGACTGGACAGGGGGCGCAGCTGAAGCTTTCTTT. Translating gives CSVDWTGGAAEAFF.

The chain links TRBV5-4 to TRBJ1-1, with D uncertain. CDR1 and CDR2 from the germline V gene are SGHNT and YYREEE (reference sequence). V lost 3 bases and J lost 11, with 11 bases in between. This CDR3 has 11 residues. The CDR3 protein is CASSSPGSAFF. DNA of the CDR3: TGTGCCAGCAGCTCGCCTGGTTCGGCTTTCTTT.